Presented here are 32 T cell receptor beta chains from one specimen sequenced in a study of technical replicates of blood from several donors. The repertoire was sequenced with immunoSEQ multiplex PCR; TCRdb's copy has only in-frame clones and lacks some. This sample carries more than 75,000 clones, 85% to 95% of them seen once, and the ten largest clones take roughly 0.22%. The sequenced sample was T cells isolated from PBMCs. The receptors here all came from a human donor in good health.

This chain joins TRBV9 and TRBJ1-2, with D possibly TRBD1 on 5 matching bases. The V end lost 5 bases, the J end lost 8 bases, and 16 bases lay between the germline ends. CDR3 size: 13 residues. CDR1 and CDR2 from the germline V gene are SGDLS and YYNGEE. The CDR3 sequence: CASRLTDLGGYTF. CDR3 in DNA: TGTGCCAGCAGGTTGACAGATTTAGGCGGCTACACCTTC.

The V call is TRBV19, the J call TRBJ2-3; D might be TRBD1 (6 bases). The CDR3 has 14 residues. Germline lookup yields CDR1 LNHDA and CDR2 SQIVND (reference sequence). Trimming cost V 9 bases and J 5 bases, with 18 bases left between them. The CDR3 DNA is TGTGCCAGACTCCCAGGGGAAGCTGGAGATACGCAGTATTTT. It translates to CARLPGEAGDTQYF.

The chain is built from TRBV5-1 and TRBJ2-7; 7 bases fit TRBD1. Germline V gives CDR1 SGHRS, CDR2 YFSETQ. V lost 4 bases and J lost 4; bases outside the gene matches: 8. This CDR3 is 14 amino acids long. This CDR3 is CASSPGDSQYEQYF. DNA of the CDR3: TGCGCCAGCAGCCCAGGGGACAGCCAATACGAGCAGTACTTC.

The V gene is TRBV4-1, the J gene TRBJ2-1; 9 bases are shared with TRBD2. This CDR3 is built from 18 residues. The germline V gene has CDR1 MGHRA and CDR2 YSYEKL. The J segment lost 9 bases and the V segment lost 1 base, leaving 16 bases of the junction unmatched. CDR3 coding DNA: TGCGCCAGCAGCCAAGGGGTCTTGTGGCGGGAGGGCCAAGGTGAGCAGTTCTTC. Protein sequence: CASSQGVLWREGQGEQFF.

Only a few counts were recorded for this clone. The chain uses TRBV5-1 and TRBJ1-1, with D uncertain. The V and J ends lost 0 bases and 2 bases respectively, with 11 bases between them. Germline loops: CDR1 SGHRS, CDR2 YFSETQ. The CDR3 consists of 15 residues. The CDR3 DNA reads TGCGCCAGCAGCTTGGACGGGCCGGGAAACACTGAAGCTTTCTTT. This translates into CASSLDGPGNTEAFF.

J is TRBJ2-7 and V is TRBV5-1; a possible D gene is TRBD2 (6 bases). The CDR3 loop spans 15 amino acids. V lost 4 bases and J 0 bases, leaving 14 bases between the germline ends. The germline CDR1 and CDR2 sequences are SGHRS and YFSETQ. Written as DNA, the CDR3 is TGCGCCAGCAGCCTCCGACGGGAGAGCTCCTACGAGCAGTACTTC. It translates to CASSLRRESSYEQYF.

In this sample, this clone turned up once. This chain uses TRBV27 with TRBJ1-5, with 8 bases matching TRBD1. Germline CDR1 MNHEY, CDR2 SMNVEV (reference sequence). The CDR3 runs 12 residues. The trim removed 4 bases at V and 11 bases at J, leaving 4 bases unmatched. CDR3 region: CASSSQGATQHF. In DNA, the CDR3 is TGTGCCAGCAGTTCTCAGGGGGCGACCCAGCATTTT.

The chain employs TRBV5-5 and TRBJ1-5, with a tentative D call TRBD1 (5 bases). CDR1 and CDR2 from the germline V gene are SGHKS and YYEKEE (reference sequence). This CDR3 spans 14 amino acids. V was shortened by 2 bases and J by 1 base, with 7 bases between the two germline ends. The CDR3 loop is CASSLRGSNQPQHF. Here the CDR3 DNA reads TGTGCCAGCAGCTTAAGGGGAAGCAATCAGCCCCAGCATTTT.

The chain couples TRBV5-1 to TRBJ2-7, with a weak D call TRBD2 (6 bases). Per germline, CDR1 SGHRS and CDR2 YFSETQ. The CDR3 totals 13 residues. Trimming stripped 0 bases from V and 5 bases from J, with 9 bases between. CDR3 sequence: CASSLGLGDEQYF. DNA of the CDR3: TGCGCCAGCAGCTTGGGACTAGGGGACGAGCAGTACTTC.

The chain couples TRBV27 to TRBJ2-7; TRBD1 agrees at 9 bases. Per germline, CDR1 MNHEY and CDR2 SMNVEV (reference sequence). There are 13 residues in the CDR3. Trimming removed 6 bases from V and 4 bases from J; junction bases left unmatched: 4. CDR3: CASRGQGRYEQYF. The CDR3, as DNA: TGTGCCAGCAGGGGACAGGGAAGATACGAGCAGTACTTC.

The genes are TRBV27 and TRBJ2-7; 16 bases line up with TRBD2. The CDR3 is 16 residues long. The trim removed 5 bases at V and 4 bases at J, leaving 5 bases unmatched. From germline, CDR1 is MNHEY and CDR2 SMNVEV (reference sequence). In DNA form, the CDR3 reads TGTGCCAGCAGTCTAGGGACTAGCGGGGGGGATTACGAGCAGTACTTC. Translation: CASSLGTSGGDYEQYF.

The chain is built from TRBV30 and TRBJ1-6; TRBD1 agrees at 9 bases. The CDR3 has 15 residues. Germline V gives CDR1 GTSNPN, CDR2 SVGIG (reference sequence). V lost 3 bases and J lost 6; bases outside the gene matches: 6. As DNA, the CDR3 is TGTGCCTGGAGGGCTACGACAGGGGGTAATTCACCCCTCCACTTT. Its translation: CAWRATTGGNSPLHF.

The table lists this clone with a count of one. The J gene is TRBJ2-3, the V gene TRBV30; 8 nucleotides agree with TRBD2. The V and J ends lost 1 base and 12 bases, in that order; junction bases with no gene match: 9. The CDR3 extends over 13 amino acids. The germline V gene encodes CDR1 GTSNPN and CDR2 SVGIG (reference sequence). The CDR3 sequence is CAWSATGTSSQYF. The CDR3 bases are TGTGCCTGGAGTGCGACCGGGACTAGTAGTCAGTATTTT.

J is TRBJ2-2 and V is TRBV2, with 7 bases aligning to TRBD2. The CDR3 runs 16 residues. The germline gives CDR1 SNHLY, CDR2 FYNNEI. V shed 7 bases and J 4 bases; nucleotides not matched to a gene: 12. CDR3 sequence: CASKKARREGTGELFF. DNA of the CDR3: TGTGCCAGCAAAAAGGCTCGGAGGGAGGGCACCGGGGAGCTGTTTTTT.

The chain recombines TRBV5-4 with TRBJ2-7, with 10 bases fitting TRBD2. The CDR3 is 15 amino acids. V gave up 5 bases and J gave up 4 bases; unmatched junction bases: 9. Looked up from germline, CDR1 is SGHNT and CDR2 is YYREEE (reference sequence). The CDR3 DNA reads TGTGCCAGCAGTTCGAGACTAGCGGGCCGATACGAGCAGTACTTC. The encoded protein is CASSSRLAGRYEQYF. The entire variable domain, with the rest obtained from reference TRBV5-4 and TRBJ2-7, is as follows: ETGVTQSPTHLIKTRGQQVTLRCSSQSGHNTVSWYQQALGQGPQFIFQYYREEENGRGNFPPRFSGLQFPNYSSELNVNALELDDSALYLCASSSRLAGRYEQYFGPGTRLTVT.

The chain combines TRBV5-1 with TRBJ1-3, with TRBD1 matching 7 bases. The ends lost 4 bases at V and 0 bases at J; junction bases unmatched: 4. Germline CDR1 and CDR2: SGHRS and YFSETQ. The CDR3 loop spans 15 amino acids. The CDR3 is CASSQGQISGNTIYF. DNA of the CDR3: TGCGCCAGCAGCCAGGGACAGATCTCTGGAAACACCATATATTTT.

This clone was found a few times. The genes are TRBV5-3 and TRBJ1-6; the D gene is possibly TRBD1 (5 bases). TRBV5-3 is an ORF, and what it does is uncertain. V was trimmed by 4 bases and J by 4 bases, leaving 18 bases between them. This CDR3 has 17 amino acids. The CDR3 reads CARSINSSRGYNSPLHF. For the CDR3, the DNA is TGTGCCAGAAGCATTAATTCATCCCGGGGGTATAATTCACCCCTCCACTTT.

The V call is TRBV9, the J call TRBJ2-7; 13 positions match TRBD2. The CDR3 spans 15 residues. Germline trimming cut 3 bases from V and 3 bases from J; bases unmatched to any gene: 3. The germline V gene has CDR1 SGDLS and CDR2 YYNGEE. CDR3 sequence reads: CASSGGLAGNYEQYF. CDR3 nucleotides: TGTGCCAGCAGCGGGGGACTAGCGGGGAACTACGAGCAGTACTTC.

The chain recombines TRBV23-1 with TRBJ2-7; 7 bases map to TRBD2. TRBV23-1 is reported as an ORF; its role is uncertain. The CDR3 contains 21 residues. Losses at the gene ends were 4 bases for V and 4 bases for J; bases not matched to a gene: 28. This CDR3 is CASSPRIEAGWPVSPSYEQYF. The CDR3 coding sequence is TGCGCCAGCAGTCCTCGGATCGAAGCGGGATGGCCAGTCAGCCCTTCATACGAGCAGTACTTC.

The chain is built from TRBV11-3 and TRBJ2-4, with D tentatively TRBD2 (5 bases). The CDR3 has 17 residues. Trimming took off 5 bases at V and 3 bases at J, with 20 bases between the two ends. CDR1 SGHNT and CDR2 YENEEA come from the germline V gene. CDR3 in DNA: TGTGCCAGCAGCCCAACCTGGACCGGTCGGGGCAAAAACATTCAGTACTTC. Its translation: CASSPTWTGRGKNIQYF.

V is TRBV11-3 and J is TRBJ1-1, with 9 bases that match TRBD1. Germline-derived CDR1 and CDR2 are SGHNT and YENEEA. The CDR3 spans 15 residues. V gave up 1 base and J gave up 3 bases; unmatched junction bases: 3. The CDR3 spells CASSLGGQGYTEAFF. In DNA form, the CDR3 reads TGTGCCAGCAGCTTAGGAGGACAGGGGTACACTGAAGCTTTCTTT.

This chain connects TRBV4-1 to TRBJ1-5; tentative D call: TRBD1 (5 bases). V shed 1 base and J shed 4 bases, with 11 bases lying between them. CDR3 length: 15 residues. The germline V gene encodes CDR1 MGHRA and CDR2 YSYEKL. CDR3 sequence (DNA): TGCGCCAGCAGCCAAGTCGACAGTACGAATCAGCCCCAGCATTTT. It yields the protein CASSQVDSTNQPQHF.

This clone was seen once. This rearrangement joins TRBV19 to TRBJ1-5; D uncertain. CDR1 LNHDA and CDR2 SQIVND come from the germline V gene (reference sequence). CDR3 size: 12 residues. The germline V and J ends were trimmed by 6 bases and 7 bases, with 10 bases remaining between them. CDR3: CASSPVGQPQHF. The CDR3 DNA follows: TGTGCCAGTAGCCCCGTCGGGCAGCCCCAGCATTTT.

J is TRBJ2-5 and V is TRBV30, with 7 bases matching TRBD1. Trimming removed 6 bases from V and 5 bases from J; junction bases left unmatched: 12. This CDR3 contains 14 residues. CDR1 and CDR2 (germline): GTSNPN, SVGIG (reference sequence). DNA of the CDR3: TGTGCCTGTACAGGGGATGGTGCTTTGGAGACCCAGTACTTC. Its protein is CACTGDGALETQYF.

The V call is TRBV5-1, the J call TRBJ2-7; 10 bases fit TRBD1. The ends lost 3 bases at V and 5 bases at J; junction bases unmatched: 8. The CDR3 is 15 residues long. Germline V gene data show CDR1 as SGHRS and CDR2 as YFSETQ. The CDR3 sequence is CASSWGDRGGHEQYF. The CDR3 nucleotides read TGCGCCAGCAGCTGGGGGGACAGGGGTGGCCACGAGCAGTACTTC.

This clone was observed once. The chain is built from TRBV6-1 and TRBJ2-5, with 15 bases that match TRBD2. The germline CDR1 and CDR2 sequences are MNHNS and SASEGT. V was pared by 8 bases and J by 0 bases, with 1 base of the junction left unmatched. The CDR3 is made up of 15 amino acids. CDR3 amino acids: CASGLAGGNQETQYF. CDR3 in DNA: TGTGCCAGCGGACTAGCGGGGGGGAACCAAGAGACCCAGTACTTC.

This chain joins TRBV7-9 and TRBJ1-3, with 7 bases identical to TRBD1. The V gene's germline CDR1 is SEHNR and CDR2 FQNEAQ (reference sequence). J was trimmed by 9 bases and V by 4 bases; bases with no gene match: 3. The CDR3 sequence is 12 residues long. The CDR3 loop reads CASSSYRGTIYF. DNA of the CDR3: TGTGCCAGCAGCTCCTACAGGGGCACCATATATTTT.

The chain employs TRBV5-1 and TRBJ1-2; perhaps TRBD1 as D (5 bases). The ends were cut back, 1 base at V and 6 bases at J, with 13 bases in the middle. This CDR3 is 14 amino acids long. Germline CDR1 is SGHRS and CDR2 is YFSETQ. The CDR3 DNA is TGCGCCAGCAGCTTGTGGCAGGGTGATGATGGCTACACCTTC. Encoded protein: CASSLWQGDDGYTF.

The chain joins TRBV12-5 to TRBJ1-1, with 10 bases lining up with TRBD1. Germline V lookup: CDR1 LGHNT, CDR2 FRNRAP. With 6 bases clipped from V and 6 bases from J, the junction kept 4 bases outside the gene matches. The CDR3 extends over 13 amino acids. The CDR3 nucleotides read TGTGCTAGTGGCCGGGACAGGGGCTCTGAAGCTTTCTTT. Residues: CASGRDRGSEAFF.

V is TRBV7-3 and J is TRBJ2-3; the match to TRBD2 covers 9 bases. Trimming removed 5 bases from V and 6 bases from J; junction bases left unmatched: 6. This CDR3 has 14 residues. Germline V gives CDR1 SGHTA, CDR2 FQGTGA. CDR3 sequence: CASSRGGALDTQYF. CDR3 bases: TGTGCCAGCAGCCGCGGGGGGGCCTTGGATACGCAGTATTTT.

This sequence joins TRBV30 and TRBJ1-5; D is perhaps TRBD1 (5 bases). Germline V gives CDR1 GTSNPN, CDR2 SVGIG (reference sequence). The CDR3 is 19 residues long. The V end lost 2 bases, the J end lost 0 bases, and 23 bases lay between the germline ends. The CDR3 DNA follows: TGTGCCTGGAGTAGGGGAAGGGGCCGAGGTTCCCATAGCAATCAGCCCCAGCATTTT. It specifies CAWSRGRGRGSHSNQPQHF.

V usage is TRBV5-5 and J usage is TRBJ2-7; possibly TRBD2 for D (5 bases). The CDR3 spans 14 residues. Trimming took 2 bases from V and 0 from J, leaving 9 bases between them. Germline V gene lookup returns CDR1 SGHKS and CDR2 YYEKEE (reference sequence). CDR3 amino acids: CASSLTRLSYEQYF. CDR3 coding DNA: TGTGCCAGCAGCTTAACTAGACTCTCCTACGAGCAGTACTTC.